This T cell receptor beta chain was identified during a study of blood T cell repertoires in COVID-19. In the study overall: Material from acute and convalescent COVID-19 was sourced from the United States, Italy and Spain. The analysed material was cDNA or gDNA that came from T cells, B-cell-depleted T cells, or PBMCs.

Data came from immunoSEQ multiplex PCR; TCRdb stores just in-frame clones and leaves some out. Among over 400,000 clones, 75% to 90% were seen once, and the ten largest hold around 7.9%. The CDR3 consists of 16 residues. Germline V gene data show CDR1 as KGHSH and CDR2 as LQKENI. Donors were grouped by their self-reported clinical history. As for this clone: The junction shows a germline mismatch at one end, possibly a read error.

This TCR came from a woman between 55 and 75 years old who had recovered from COVID-19. This chain uses TRBV18 with TRBJ2-3, with TRBD2 matching over 13 bases. Sequenced material: PBMCs or T cells enriched from blood (not recorded which). CDR3 protein: CASSPRLAGGTDTQYF. The CDR3, as DNA: TGTGCCAGCTCACCGAGACTAGCGGGGGGCACTGATACGCAGTATTTT.